The 18 T cell receptor beta chains presented below share a single source sample, sequenced in a study of early stage breast cancer tumors. Generated by immunoSEQ multiplex PCR, the TCRdb table keeps only in-frame clones and is missing some. The table records about 50,000 clones, over 60% of them present only once. The sample comprised blood. The receptor set was obtained from a person in their thirties with breast cancer.

The V gene is TRBV18, the J gene TRBJ2-3; D might be TRBD2 (7 bases). Trimming stripped 6 bases from V and 6 bases from J, with 19 bases between. CDR1 is KGHSH and CDR2 is LQKENI in the germline V gene. The CDR3 loop spans 15 amino acids. CDR3 DNA: TGTGCCAGCTCCCCGATGGGGGGGGGCGTTGATACGCAGTATTTT. Translating it yields CASSPMGGGVDTQYF.

The count of this clone is one. The chain uses TRBV6-4 and TRBJ1-2; D may be TRBD1 (5 bases). The CDR3 is 16 residues long. The V gene's germline CDR1 is MRHNA and CDR2 SNTAGT. The V end lost 6 bases, the J end lost 4 bases, and 21 bases lay between the germline ends. CDR3 amino acids: CASRQAGTGDGYGYTF. The CDR3 bases are TGTGCCAGCAGGCAGGCCGGCACGGGGGATGGCTATGGCTACACCTTC.

The chain combines TRBV9 with TRBJ1-2; weak D call: TRBD1 (6 bases). The V gene's germline CDR1 is SGDLS and CDR2 YYNGEE. The CDR3 spans 15 residues. Deletions cut 3 bases from V and 2 bases from J, with 14 bases between. CDR3 loop: CASSAGLGHNYGYTF. The CDR3 nucleotides are TGTGCCAGCAGCGCAGGACTGGGACACAACTATGGCTACACCTTC. The full variable domain, rest sourced from reference TRBV9 and TRBJ1-2, is DSGVTQTPKHLITATGQRVTLRCSPRSGDLSVYWYQQSLDQGLQFLIQYYNGEERAKGNILERFSAQQFPDLHSELNLSSLELGDSALYFCASSAGLGHNYGYTFGSGTRLTVV.

The J gene is TRBJ2-3, the V gene TRBV18; D is possibly TRBD2 (5 bases). The germline V gene encodes CDR1 KGHSH and CDR2 LQKENI. CDR3 length: 14 residues. V was cut by 0 bases and J by 5 bases, with 9 bases left in between. In DNA, the CDR3 is TGTGCCAGCTCACCACCGAGCGGTGAAGATACGCAGTATTTT. Translating gives CASSPPSGEDTQYF.

The chain has TRBV11-2 and TRBJ1-5; 7 nucleotides align to TRBD1. This CDR3 is 14 amino acids long. Germline V CDR1 and CDR2: SGHAT, FQNNGV. The junction had 8 bases not matched to a gene; V was cut back by 5 bases and J by 7 bases. CDR3 in DNA: TGTGCCAGCAGCCTTGACAGGGTCAAGCAGCCCCAGCATTTT. Translation gives CASSLDRVKQPQHF.

The rearrangement links TRBV2 to TRBJ2-3, with 8 bases identical to TRBD1. Germline trimming cut 9 bases from V and 4 bases from J; bases unmatched to any gene: 6. The CDR3 covers 13 residues. Per germline, CDR1 SNHLY and CDR2 FYNNEI. The CDR3 loop is CARWTGYADTQYF. CDR3 nucleotide sequence: TGTGCCAGATGGACAGGGTACGCAGATACGCAGTATTTT.

This clone was seen a few times. This chain connects TRBV30 to TRBJ1-5; D is perhaps TRBD1 (5 bases). This CDR3 spans 13 amino acids. Trimming removed 7 bases from V and 3 bases from J, with 13 bases in between. Germline V lookup: CDR1 GTSNPN, CDR2 SVGIG (reference sequence). The CDR3 reads CAYNRDPNQPQHF. The DNA of the CDR3 is TGTGCCTACAACCGGGACCCCAATCAGCCCCAGCATTTT.

This sequence joins TRBV27 and TRBJ2-7; D is unclear. CDR1 is MNHEY, CDR2 SMNVEV, per germline (reference sequence). The CDR3 loop spans 13 amino acids. The V gene lost 7 bases and the J gene lost 0 bases, with 10 bases spanning the gap. The CDR3 reads CASKVESSYEQYF. The CDR3 coding sequence is TGTGCCAGCAAGGTCGAGAGCTCCTACGAGCAGTACTTC.

The J gene is TRBJ1-2, the V gene TRBV27, with 10 bases matching TRBD1. Germline CDR1 reads MNHEY; CDR2 reads SMNVEV (reference sequence). V shed 5 bases, J shed 3 bases, and the junction held 6 bases outside the gene matches. The CDR3 contains 15 residues. CDR3 in amino acids: CASSIGTGEDYGYTF. CDR3 in DNA: TGTGCCAGCAGTATAGGGACAGGGGAAGACTATGGCTACACCTTC.

In its sample, this clone was seen once. The chain is built from TRBV2 and TRBJ2-3; 11 nucleotides match TRBD2. Germline V gene sequence: CDR1 SNHLY, CDR2 FYNNEI. This CDR3 is 16 amino acids long. The J segment lost 3 bases and the V segment lost 8 bases, leaving 10 bases of the junction unmatched. Written as DNA, the CDR3 is TGTGCCAGCCACCTTGGGGCTAGCGGGAGGACAGATACGCAGTATTTT. Amino acid sequence: CASHLGASGRTDTQYF. The entire variable domain, with the rest obtained from reference TRBV2 and TRBJ2-3, is as follows: EPEVTQTPSHQVTQMGQEVILRCVPISNHLYFYWYRQILGQKVEFLVSFYNNEISEKSEIFDDQFSVERPDGSNFTLKIRSTKLEDSAMYFCASHLGASGRTDTQYFGPGTRLTVL.

The rearrangement joins TRBV9 to TRBJ1-5; D is ambiguous. V lost 0 bases and J lost 5, with 9 bases in between. The CDR3 is made up of 14 amino acids. Germline CDR1 reads SGDLS; CDR2 reads YYNGEE. The CDR3 sequence is CASSVGGADQPQHF. DNA of the CDR3: TGTGCCAGCAGCGTAGGAGGAGCCGATCAGCCCCAGCATTTT.

The chain is built from TRBV30 and TRBJ1-5; D call uncertain. The CDR3 has 13 amino acids. Deletions cut 2 bases from V and 5 bases from J, with 10 bases between. Germline assignment: CDR1 GTSNPN and CDR2 SVGIG (reference sequence). CDR3 residues: CAWSLGQYQPQHF. The CDR3, as DNA: TGTGCCTGGAGTTTAGGCCAATATCAGCCCCAGCATTTT.

This rearrangement joins TRBV6-1 to TRBJ1-2; no definite D call. The V and J ends lost 10 bases and 7 bases respectively, with 22 bases between them. The CDR3 runs 14 residues. The V gene's germline CDR1 is MNHNS and CDR2 SASEGT. For the CDR3, the DNA is TGTGCCAACACCCTACCTGCCGTTTCAACTGGCTACACCTTC. Its protein product is CANTLPAVSTGYTF.

V usage is TRBV7-9 and J usage is TRBJ1-6, with 9 bases identical to TRBD1. This CDR3 has 16 residues. Germline V gene sequence: CDR1 SEHNR, CDR2 FQNEAQ (reference sequence). Unmatched junction bases numbered 8, after V lost 4 bases and J lost 7 bases. The CDR3 DNA reads TGTGCCAGCAGCTCCGAACAGGGGGCAAGGAATTCACCCCTCCACTTT. It is translated as CASSSEQGARNSPLHF.

This rearrangement joins TRBV5-6 to TRBJ2-7; D is uncertain. The CDR3 extends over 12 amino acids. V was trimmed by 4 bases and J by 3 bases, leaving 8 bases between them. Looked up from germline, CDR1 is SGHDT and CDR2 is YYEEEE. The CDR3: CASSLPGYEQYF. As DNA, the CDR3 is TGTGCCAGCAGCCTCCCGGGCTACGAGCAGTACTTC.

In its sample, this clone was seen once. V gene TRBV6-6 combines with J gene TRBJ1-5; D is possibly TRBD1 (5 bases). Per germline, CDR1 MNHNY and CDR2 SVGAGI (reference sequence). With 0 bases removed from V and 7 bases from J, the gap between germline ends came to 13 bases. The length of the CDR3 is 15 residues. The CDR3 DNA sequence: TGTGCCAGCAGTTACTCGTTCGGGGGGGGACAGCCCCAGCATTTT. As protein: CASSYSFGGGQPQHF.

The chain uses TRBV30 and TRBJ1-4; maybe TRBD1 (5 bases). The germline gives CDR1 GTSNPN, CDR2 SVGIG (reference sequence). V was trimmed by 0 bases and J by 7 bases, leaving 15 bases between them. The CDR3 runs to 15 residues. The CDR3 DNA is TGTGCCTGGAGTGTAGGGTTGGGGCAGGGTGAAAAACTGTTTTTT. Its protein product is CAWSVGLGQGEKLFF.

On this clone itself: A junction end diverges from the germline sequence, so it may reflect a read error. The identical CDR3 is also encoded by other nucleotide sequences in the sample. V and J are TRBV5-6 and TRBJ1-2; D remains unclear. The CDR3 runs 11 residues. The germline gives CDR1 SGHDT, CDR2 YYEEEE. DNA of the CDR3: TGTGCCAGCAGTTTGGGAGGCGGCTACACCTTC. Encoded protein: CASSLGGGYTF.